The present TCR beta chain was sequenced within a study of CD8+CD57+ T cells in acquired aplastic anemia (dated by TCRdb to the late 2010s). Looking at the study overall: A mean of roughly 2.9 ug of DNA, ranging from about 0.19 to 27.4 ug, was extracted from sorted CD4+ and CD8+ cells. CD8+CD57+ expansion was defined as frequency above the mean frequency observed in healthy subjects.

TCR beta VDJ combination and CDR3 sequence profiling used genomic DNA as the template. An Illumina HiSeq 2000 was the platform used for TCR repertoire sequencing. The original methods were these. Repertoires were assessed using TRBV/TRBJ rearrangement plots, CDR3 size and DJ length profiles, and Simpson's diversity index. The immunodominant clone was defined as the most abundant DNA sequence in deep sequencing data. CDR3 amino acid sequences were checked for sharing between subjects and were compared against published repertoires and the VDJdb database. TCRdb's own reprocessing of the public reads used fastp at Q25 and MiXCR and kept productive beta chains. CDR3 protein duplicates are merged, each entry listing the most common genes and DNA. None of the V and J calls come from the authors' own analysis; TCRdb made them. The sample table holds hundreds of thousands of distinct CDR3 sequences, of which around 30% were seen once. The ten top clones hold 0.82% of the sample.

V is reduced by 6 bases and J by 4 bases, leaving a spacing of 12 bases between them. The cysteine opens and the phenylalanine closes a CDR3 of 13 amino acids. Only the CDR3 DNA is retained, 39 bases long and in frame from the first base. Via the germline V gene (reference sequence), CDR1 is MNHEY and CDR2 SMNVEV. Expansion of CD8+CD57+ cells had been shown by flow cytometry in the patients chosen for sequencing. Severe acquired aplastic anemia was diagnosed in all patients according to International Study of Aplastic Anemia and Agranulocytosis and Camitta criteria. No patient had received any therapy when blood was sampled. TCR repertoires of sorted CD4+ and CD8+ blood T cells from severe aplastic anemia patients and healthy subjects were deep-sequenced in the study. Patients were enrolled in the USA under clinicaltrials.gov protocols 00001620, 01623167, 00001397, 00071045, 00081523 and 00961064. Ficoll-Paque density gradient centrifugation was used to isolate peripheral blood mononuclear cells. CD4+ and CD8+ T cells were sorted by FACS or magnetic beads before DNA extraction.

The table lists this clonotype with a few counts. This clone's antigen is unknown. Per-base qualities were not stored, and no clone one base away is much larger. Findings and caveats that apply to the study as a whole: Between patients and healthy controls, no significant difference in CD8+ Simpson's diversity was found (P=0.060). Twenty-nine CD8+ CDR3 sequences were found in both patients and controls but appeared to be highly expressed in patients and within the immunodominant clones of the patients.

What was sequenced was sorted CD4+, CD8+, or CD8+CD57+ T cells (not recorded which) from PBMCs. The source of this sequence is a human donor with aplastic anemia. Rearrangement joined TRBV27 to TRBJ1-1, with no D gene named confidently. The DNA sequence is given as TGTGCCAGCAGGGAGTTGAGTGGCACTGAAGCTTTCTTT. Its translation is CASRELSGTEAFF.